The 18 T cell receptor beta chains reported below all come from one sample, sequenced in a study of T cells in Graves' hyperthyroidism and ophthalmopathy. Amplification of TCR beta CDR3 regions used RNA as the template. TCR CDR3 regions were first amplified by RT-PCR with HTBI primers. Each CDR3 protein is one row after TCRdb ran MiXCR on the multiplex PCR reads. This table has fewer than 600,000 distinct CDR3 sequences, around 14% appearing once. The sample consisted of blood. Receptor source: a woman under 30 with Graves' hyperthyroidism.

This clonotype was counted between two and nine times. The rearrangement links TRBV3-1 to TRBJ2-2; 10 bases map to TRBD2. This CDR3 region has 18 residues. V dropped 4 bases and J dropped 0; count of bases not matched to a gene: 8. CDR1 is LGHDT and CDR2 is YNNKEL in the germline V gene (reference sequence). CDR3 bases: TGTGCCAGCAGCCCACGGACTAGCGGATACGCGAACACCGGGGAGCTGTTTTTT. This gives the protein CASSPRTSGYANTGELFF. Based on the CDR3 plus reference TRBV3-1 and TRBJ2-2, the full variable domain is DTAVSQTPKYLVTQMGNDKSIKCEQNLGHDTMYWYKQDSKKFLKIMFSYNNKELIINETVPNRFSPKSPDKAHLNLHINSLELGDSAVYFCASSPRTSGYANTGELFFGEGSRLTVL.

This clonotype was seen ten or more times. The chain carries TRBV13 and TRBJ2-7; tentatively, D is TRBD1 or TRBD2 (5 bases each). Trimming shortened V by 6 bases and J by 1 base, and 10 bases separated the two germline ends. The CDR3 runs 13 residues. CDR1 PRHDT and CDR2 FYEKMQ come from the germline V gene (reference sequence). CDR3 loop: CASSGGPSYEQYF. Here the CDR3 DNA reads TGTGCCAGCAGTGGGGGACCTTCCTACGAGCAGTACTTC.

This clonotype was found many times. This chain connects TRBV6-2 or TRBV6-3 to TRBJ1-2; 8 nucleotides agree with TRBD1. Germline loops: CDR1 MNHEY, CDR2 SVGEGT. CDR3 length equals 13 residues. The trim removed 6 bases at V and 2 bases at J, leaving 2 bases unmatched. The CDR3 loop is CASRDRANYGYTF. For the CDR3, the DNA is TGTGCCAGCAGGGACAGGGCAAACTATGGCTACACCTTC.

Ten or more counts support this clonotype. The V and J genes are TRBV19 and TRBJ2-7, with 10 bases aligning to TRBD2. Per germline, CDR1 LNHDA and CDR2 SQIVND (reference sequence). The CDR3 covers 16 residues. V lost 6 bases to trimming and J lost 1 base; unmatched junction nucleotides: 9. In DNA, the CDR3 is TGTGCCAGTAGGGAGACTAGCGGGTCCCCGTCCTACGAGCAGTACTTC. Its translation is CASRETSGSPSYEQYF.

This clonotype was seen ten or more times. The chain has TRBV7-8 and TRBJ1-6; 9 nucleotides line up with TRBD1. CDR3 length: 15 residues. The V gene end was trimmed by 4 bases and the J gene end by 7 bases; junction bases not matched to a gene: 5. Germline V lookup: CDR1 SGHVS, CDR2 FQNEAQ. The CDR3 sequence is CASSYTGQGNSPLHF. CDR3 bases: TGTGCCAGCAGCTATACTGGACAGGGGAATTCACCCCTCCACTTT. The full variable domain, with the rest looked up from reference TRBV7-8 and TRBJ1-6, is GAGVSQSPRYKVAKRGQDVALRCDPISGHVSLFWYQQALGQGPEFLTYFQNEAQLDKSGLPSDRFFAERPEGSVSTLKIQRTQQEDSAVYLCASSYTGQGNSPLHFGNGTRLTVT.

The chain joins TRBV6-2 or TRBV6-3 to TRBJ2-7; 8 bases fit TRBD2. V lost 0 bases and J lost 3; bases outside the gene matches: 7. The CDR3 loop spans 16 amino acids. Germline V lookup: CDR1 MNHEY, CDR2 SVGEGT. The CDR3 DNA is TGTGCCAGCAGTTACTCAACTAGCGGCTATTACTACGAGCAGTACTTC. This codes for CASSYSTSGYYYEQYF.

This clonotype has at least ten counts. The chain employs TRBV27 and TRBJ2-3; 13 positions agree with TRBD2. Germline values: CDR1 MNHEY, CDR2 SMNVEV (reference sequence). V shed 8 bases and J 4 bases; nucleotides not matched to a gene: 15. There are 18 residues in the CDR3. CDR3 amino acids: CASAQLAGGPILPDTQYF. In DNA form, the CDR3 reads TGTGCCAGCGCCCAACTAGCGGGAGGGCCAATTCTCCCAGATACGCAGTATTTT.

The genes are TRBV24-1 and TRBJ2-1; 8 nucleotides match TRBD2. This CDR3 has 15 residues. The trim removed 1 base at V and 5 bases at J, leaving 3 bases unmatched. From germline, CDR1 is KGHDR and CDR2 SFDVKD. The CDR3 is CATSDFGTSNNEQFF. CDR3 nucleotide sequence: TGTGCCACCAGTGATTTTGGGACTAGTAACAATGAGCAGTTCTTC.

This clonotype turned up a few times. The V call is TRBV10-3, the J call TRBJ1-3, with D tentatively TRBD1 (5 bases). V lost 2 bases and J lost 4, with 9 bases in between. From germline, CDR1 is ENHRY and CDR2 SYGVKD. The CDR3 spans 14 residues. CDR3 amino acids: CAISETGSGNTIYF. The CDR3 DNA is TGTGCCATCAGTGAGACAGGTTCAGGAAACACCATATATTTT.

Concerning this clonotype: It may be a read error: a sequence one base away is much more abundant. The chain couples TRBV5-1 to TRBJ2-2; D is undetermined. Germline V gene data show CDR1 as SGHRS and CDR2 as YFSETQ. This CDR3 region has 16 residues. V lost 8 bases to trimming and J lost 4 bases, with 21 bases between them. This CDR3 is CASDPSELLRTGELFF. CDR3 coding DNA: TGCGCCAGTGACCCCTCGGAACTCCTCCGCACCGGGGAGCTGTTTTTT.

This clonotype was counted a few times. Possible read error: a much larger clone is one base away. The chain joins TRBV18 to TRBJ1-1; a possible D gene is TRBD1 (6 bases). The CDR3 is 13 amino acids. Looked up from germline, CDR1 is KGHSH and CDR2 is LQKENI. The CDR3 sequence: CASSRQDNTEASF. As DNA, the CDR3 is TGTGCCAGCTCCAGACAGGATAACACTGAAGCTTCCTTT.

This clonotype was counted many times. The rearrangement links TRBV2 to TRBJ1-5; 9 bases are shared with TRBD1. From germline, CDR1 is SNHLY and CDR2 FYNNEI. The CDR3 runs to 16 residues. The trim removed 7 bases at V and 3 bases at J, leaving 10 bases unmatched. The chain's CDR3 is CASNPPDRGFNQPQHF. The CDR3 nucleotides are TGTGCCAGCAACCCCCCGGACAGGGGATTCAATCAGCCCCAGCATTTT.

This clonotype occurred many times. The rearrangement joins TRBV7-6 to TRBJ2-1; D is possibly TRBD1 (5 bases). Germline CDR1 and CDR2: SGHVS and FNYEAQ. CDR3 length equals 15 residues. Trimming pared 4 bases from V and 3 bases from J, leaving 13 bases between. CDR3 DNA sequence: TGTGCCAGCAGCTCTCTTACCCAGGGCTACAATGAGCAGTTCTTC. It is translated as CASSSLTQGYNEQFF.

This clonotype was counted ten times or more. The genes are TRBV18 and TRBJ2-5, with D possibly being TRBD2 (6 bases). V was shortened by 3 bases and J by 2 bases, with 7 bases between the two germline ends. The CDR3 loop spans 13 amino acids. The germline V gene encodes CDR1 KGHSH and CDR2 LQKENI. For the CDR3, the DNA is TGTGCCAGCTCACCCGGGGGTCAAGAGACCCAGTACTTC. Its translation is CASSPGGQETQYF.

At least ten counts were recorded for this clonotype. This CDR3 reads CSAFRQGHEQYV. The DNA for the CDR3 is TGCAGTGCTTTTCGACAGGGCCACGAGCAGTACGTC. J is TRBJ2-7 and V is TRBV20-1, with 7 bases lining up with TRBD1. V dropped 5 bases and J dropped 5; count of bases not matched to a gene: 6. The CDR3 has 12 amino acids. The germline V gene has CDR1 DFQATT and CDR2 SNEGSKA (reference sequence).

This clonotype was recorded many times. Written as DNA, the CDR3 is TGTGCCAGCAGCAAGACAGAGACCTCCTACGAGCAGTACTTC. This encodes CASSKTETSYEQYF. This chain joins TRBV5-4 and TRBJ2-7, with D possibly matching TRBD1 (5 bases). This CDR3 has 14 residues. Germline V gene sequence: CDR1 SGHNT, CDR2 YYREEE (reference sequence). V shed 4 bases and J shed 0 bases, with 11 bases lying between them.

This clonotype occurred a few times. The J gene is TRBJ1-3, the V gene TRBV7-6; 9 bases line up with TRBD1. Trimming cost V 5 bases and J 2 bases; bases outside gene matches: 4. Per germline, CDR1 SGHVS and CDR2 FNYEAQ. The CDR3 runs 15 residues. The CDR3 reads CASSPTGGAGNTIYF. For the CDR3, the DNA is TGTGCCAGCAGCCCTACAGGGGGCGCTGGAAACACCATATATTTT.

This clonotype was recorded at least ten times. V is TRBV2 and J is TRBJ2-2; 8 nucleotides agree with TRBD2. This CDR3 is 14 amino acids long. Germline V gives CDR1 SNHLY, CDR2 FYNNEI. V gave up 5 bases and J gave up 6 bases; unmatched junction bases: 5. CDR3 protein: CASSIAGRAGELFF. The CDR3 region has the DNA TGTGCCAGCAGTATAGCGGGGAGGGCCGGGGAGCTGTTTTTT.